This T cell receptor (beta chain) was identified in a study of CD8+ T cells in alopecia areata. Study-wide context: Severity was scored as percentage of affected scalp area in treated patients.

Treatment given: oral pan-JAK inhibitor, 5-10 mg twice daily. Reverse transcription of extracted RNA yielded cDNA, which provided the sequencing template. This table comes from immunoSEQ multiplex PCR, and its TCRdb copy is limited to in-frame clones, with some not included. The sample holds roughly 100,000 clones; 70% to 90% are singletons and the top ten take around 10%. The sample consisted of CD8+ T cells sorted from blood, taken around week 34, from a patient treated with tofacitinib. The TCR originated in a human donor with alopecia areata.

The chain's CDR3 is CSVVVLKEHLRELFF. The CDR3 region has the DNA TGCAGCGTTGTCGTCCTTAAGGAGCACCTGCGGGAGCTGTTTTTT. This chain uses TRBV29-1 with TRBJ2-2, with D hard to call. This CDR3 has 15 residues. Germline CDR1 SQVTM, CDR2 ANQGSEA. Trimming left V 4 bases short and J 9 bases short, with 21 bases between.